The subject of this entry is one TCR beta chain. As yet, its antigen is unknown. This sample is part of a study of cytomegalovirus exposure and HLA in healthy donors. Study-level background: Falling in the Caucasian-associated ancestry cluster were about 83% of some 400 genotyped donors.

This CDR3 region has 17 residues. The germline V and J ends were trimmed by 6 bases and 3 bases, with 21 bases remaining between them. The germline V gene encodes CDR1 LNHDA and CDR2 SQIVND (reference sequence). Study results and caveats: TCR beta chain V- and J-gene trimming was linked, in a later analysis, to a missense variant in DCLRE1C. Researchers left out some V segments, among them TRBV6-2 and TRBV6-3, as indistinguishable.

In the PCR, 60 Vbeta and 13 Jbeta primers were used. Sequenced by immunoSEQ multiplex PCR; TCRdb stores in-frame clones only, minus some. The table has about 41,000 clones, 81% seen once. The clonotype comes from a man aged 50 or older in good health and CMV-seronegative. The gene calls are TRBV19 and TRBJ2-1; D perhaps matches TRBD2 (6 bases). Input material: PBMCs. CDR3 region: CASRPAAGYSGYNEQFF. The CDR3 DNA follows: TGTGCCAGTAGACCCGCAGCAGGATATAGCGGCTACAATGAGCAGTTCTTC. The full variable domain, with the rest looked up from reference TRBV19 and TRBJ2-1, is DGGITQSPKYLFRKEGQNVTLSCEQNLNHDAMYWYRQDPGQGLRLIYYSQIVNDFQKGDIAEGYSVSREKKESFPLTVTSAQKNPTAFYLCASRPAAGYSGYNEQFFGPGTRLTVL.